One and the same sample provided the 20 T cell receptor beta chains below, sequenced in a study of OX40 agonist ivuxolimab in advanced cancers. The library was generated by the immunoSEQ multiplex PCR assay. TCRdb mirrors the immuneACCESS table, restricted to in-frame sequences. Some clones are absent from its copies; in checked studies, under half trace to an unresolved V gene, and the reason for the others is unknown. The sample profile shows tens of thousands of clones; approximately 87% of them were found once. The ten largest clones add up to around 1.5% of the sample. The source was CD4+ or CD8+ T cells sorted from blood, collected in a trial of the OX40 agonist ivuxolimab. These receptors were taken from an adult with an advanced solid tumor such as melanoma, head and neck, liver or kidney cancer.

This chain joins TRBV5-4 and TRBJ2-5, with D unclear. The CDR3 loop spans 14 amino acids. The V gene lost 2 bases and the J gene lost 2 bases, with 10 bases spanning the gap. Germline V gene lookup returns CDR1 SGHNT and CDR2 YYREEE (reference sequence). The CDR3 loop reads CASSFGSGQETQYF. CDR3 sequence (DNA): TGTGCCAGCAGCTTTGGTTCCGGGCAAGAGACCCAGTACTTC.

The chain is built from TRBV25-1 and TRBJ1-4; the D is unclear. Germline lookup yields CDR1 MGHDK and CDR2 SYGVNS. The CDR3 consists of 14 residues. V was clipped by 4 bases and J by 5 bases, with 11 bases between them. The CDR3 sequence is CASSVQQTNEKLFF. For the CDR3, the DNA is TGTGCCAGCAGTGTTCAACAGACAAATGAAAAACTGTTTTTT.

On this clone itself: Other DNA variants within this sample encode the same CDR3. The V and J genes are TRBV29-1 and TRBJ1-1, with 8 bases fitting TRBD1. V trimming: 7 bases; J trimming: 1 base; junction bases outside the gene matches: 5. The CDR3 runs to 13 residues. Looked up from germline, CDR1 is SQVTM and CDR2 is ANQGSEA. The CDR3 protein is CSAPGTGNTEAFF. CDR3 nucleotide sequence: TGCAGCGCCCCCGGGACAGGGAACACTGAAGCTTTCTTT.

This sequence joins TRBV5-5 and TRBJ2-3; D unresolved. Trimming removed 2 bases from V and 0 bases from J, with 7 bases in between. This CDR3 has 14 residues. Germline-derived CDR1 and CDR2 are SGHKS and YYEKEE (reference sequence). CDR3 sequence reads: CASSFAVSTDTQYF. As DNA, the CDR3 is TGTGCCAGCAGCTTCGCGGTTAGCACAGATACGCAGTATTTT.

The chain carries TRBV6-5 and TRBJ2-3; 13 bases align to TRBD2. The junction had 4 bases not matched to a gene; V was cut back by 5 bases and J by 5 bases. This CDR3 spans 15 amino acids. Germline values: CDR1 MNHEY, CDR2 SVGAGI. The CDR3 coding sequence is TGTGCCAGCAGTACTAGCGGGAGGGTGGGAGATACGCAGTATTTT. It is translated as CASSTSGRVGDTQYF.

Comment on this clone: One end of the junction is discordant with germline, which a read error may explain. The chain joins TRBV10-2 to TRBJ2-7; 15 bases align to TRBD2. Germline V gene lookup returns CDR1 WSHSY and CDR2 SAAADI. The CDR3 runs 15 residues. CDR3 amino acids: CASTGLAGGSHEQYF. As DNA, the CDR3 is TGCGCCAGCACGGGACTAGCGGGGGGCTCCCACGAGCAGTACTTC.

The chain combines TRBV10-1 with TRBJ2-3; 10 bases map to TRBD2. The CDR3 is made up of 17 amino acids. V gave up 3 bases and J gave up 4 bases; unmatched junction bases: 10. Germline CDR1 is WNHNN and CDR2 is SYGVQD (reference sequence). CDR3 sequence: CASSDFSSGRGSDTQYF. The CDR3 DNA reads TGCGCCAGCAGTGATTTTTCTAGCGGGAGAGGTTCAGATACGCAGTATTTT.

V is TRBV7-2 and J is TRBJ2-3; 10 positions agree with TRBD1. The length of the CDR3 is 13 residues. Germline V gene sequence: CDR1 SGHTA, CDR2 FQGNSA. Trimming at V came to 5 bases and at J to 5 bases, leaving 1 base not matched to a gene. As DNA, the CDR3 is TGTGCCAGCAGCGACAGGGGGCGAGATACGCAGTATTTT. Amino acids: CASSDRGRDTQYF.

V gene TRBV7-9 combines with J gene TRBJ1-2; 8 bases agree with TRBD1. V lost 3 bases to trimming and J lost 2 bases; unmatched junction nucleotides: 5. Germline loops: CDR1 SEHNR, CDR2 FQNEAQ (reference sequence). This CDR3 comprises 15 residues. CDR3 nucleotide sequence: TGTGCCAGCAGCTTTTCGGGACAGGCAAACTATGGCTACACCTTC. It is translated as CASSFSGQANYGYTF.

The chain combines TRBV20-1 with TRBJ1-2; D might be TRBD1 (5 bases). Germline CDR1 and CDR2: DFQATT and SNEGSKA (reference sequence). The CDR3 consists of 11 residues. The V and J ends lost 1 base and 14 bases respectively, with 14 bases between them. CDR3 nucleotides: TGCAGTGCTAGAGGAGCCGGGGACGGTACCTTC. Translating it yields CSARGAGDGTF.

This clone appeared a single time. This sequence joins TRBV11-3 and TRBJ2-3; 14 bases align to TRBD2. Germline V gives CDR1 SGHNT, CDR2 YENEEA. The V and J ends lost 5 bases and 5 bases, in that order; junction bases with no gene match: 6. The CDR3 length is 16 residues. The CDR3 sequence is CASSPGTSGGQDTQYF. The DNA of the CDR3 is TGTGCCAGCAGCCCAGGGACTAGCGGGGGTCAAGATACGCAGTATTTT.

This rearrangement joins TRBV7-2 to TRBJ1-1; D is unresolved. This CDR3 spans 13 amino acids. Trimming took off 4 bases at V and 4 bases at J, with 10 bases between the two ends. Germline CDR1 reads SGHTA; CDR2 reads FQGNSA. The CDR3 region has the DNA TGTGCCAGCAGCTACCCGGGAGGCACTGAAGCTTTCTTT. As protein: CASSYPGGTEAFF.

This rearrangement joins TRBV7-8 to TRBJ2-2, with unresolved D. Trimming cost V 4 bases and J 9 bases, with 18 bases left between them. This CDR3 has 15 residues. Germline CDR1 SGHVS, CDR2 FQNEAQ. The CDR3 nucleotides are TGTGCCAGCAGCTCGGTTGGTCGTCAGTTGCGGGAGCTGTTTTTT. Encoded protein: CASSSVGRQLRELFF. The whole variable domain, remainder taken from reference TRBV7-8 and TRBJ2-2, is GAGVSQSPRYKVAKRGQDVALRCDPISGHVSLFWYQQALGQGPEFLTYFQNEAQLDKSGLPSDRFFAERPEGSVSTLKIQRTQQEDSAVYLCASSSVGRQLRELFFGEGSRLTVL.

Only a few counts were recorded for this clone. The chain recombines TRBV5-1 with TRBJ2-1; 10 nucleotides match TRBD2. The junction had 8 bases not matched to a gene; V was cut back by 0 bases and J by 8 bases. The CDR3 totals 16 residues. Germline V gene lookup returns CDR1 SGHRS and CDR2 YFSETQ. CDR3 in DNA: TGCGCCAGCAGCTTGGCTCCCAGCGGGAGGGGTTATGAGCAGTTCTTC. This codes for CASSLAPSGRGYEQFF.

This clone appeared a single time. The V and J genes are TRBV30 and TRBJ2-5, with 10 bases aligning to TRBD1. TRBJ2-7 matches the DNA end more closely, so the J call is doubtful. Germline-derived CDR1 and CDR2 are GTSNPN and SVGIG (reference sequence). This CDR3 comprises 14 residues. CDR3: CAWSRGQGSYEQYF. The CDR3 coding sequence is TGTGCCTGGAGCCGGGGACAGGGGTCCTACGAGCAGTACTTC.

The V gene is TRBV2, the J gene TRBJ1-4, with 7 bases that match TRBD1. The V and J ends lost 4 bases and 15 bases, in that order; junction bases with no gene match: 20. The germline CDR1 and CDR2 sequences are SNHLY and FYNNEI. CDR3 length: 16 residues. The CDR3 here is CASSAARQGNAEGVFF. The CDR3 region has the DNA TGTGCCAGCAGTGCAGCGAGACAGGGAAACGCCGAGGGGGTGTTTTTT.

The V gene is TRBV29-1, the J gene TRBJ1-1; tentative D call: TRBD1 (5 bases). The CDR3 runs 12 residues. Germline V gives CDR1 SQVTM, CDR2 ANQGSEA. V lost 3 bases and J 5 bases, leaving 10 bases between the germline ends. CDR3 loop: CSVEAGWTEAFF. CDR3 sequence (DNA): TGCAGCGTTGAGGCAGGGTGGACTGAAGCTTTCTTT.

This clone was observed once. The V and J genes are TRBV2 and TRBJ1-2, with D possibly matching TRBD1 (6 bases). The CDR3 extends over 14 amino acids. Germline V lookup: CDR1 SNHLY, CDR2 FYNNEI. The V end lost 2 bases, the J end lost 1 base, and 8 bases lay between the germline ends. CDR3 nucleotides: TGTGCCAGCAGTGAACGGGACAATAACTATGGCTACACCTTC. The encoded protein is CASSERDNNYGYTF.

This clone was counted between two and nine times. The gene calls are TRBV9 and TRBJ2-3; TRBD1 is a possible D gene (6 bases). From germline, CDR1 is SGDLS and CDR2 YYNGEE. Trimming took 0 bases from V and 1 from J, leaving 12 bases between them. The CDR3 has 16 amino acids. CDR3 coding DNA: TGTGCCAGCAGCGTAGCACAGGGCGGTGGCACAGATACGCAGTATTTT. Protein product: CASSVAQGGGTDTQYF.

This chain joins TRBV7-9 and TRBJ1-6, with 11 bases matching TRBD1. The CDR3 sequence is 17 residues long. V dropped 4 bases and J dropped 7; count of bases not matched to a gene: 9. CDR1 and CDR2 from the germline V gene are SEHNR and FQNEAQ (reference sequence). In DNA, the CDR3 is TGTGCCAGCAGCTCTGTGAAAAGGGACAGGGGGAATTCACCCCTCCACTTT. Residues: CASSSVKRDRGNSPLHF.